Listed here are 17 T cell receptor beta chains from one sample, sequenced in a study of T cell changes during pregnancy in multiple sclerosis. Sequencing was performed with immunoSEQ multiplex PCR; in TCRdb, only in-frame clones are kept and a portion is missing. This sample has roughly 85,000 clones, with roughly nine tenths found just once. Sequenced material: peripheral blood, taken in the first trimester of pregnancy. The receptors were gathered from a female donor with multiple sclerosis, enrolled in a pregnancy study.

This chain connects TRBV28 to TRBJ1-6; the D is unclear. The CDR3 length is 12 residues. Trimming cost V 5 bases and J 14 bases, with 13 bases left between them. Germline assignment: CDR1 MDHEN and CDR2 SYDVKM. In DNA, the CDR3 is TGTGCCAGCAGTCCGAGTCCCCCAACCCTCCACTTT. Residues: CASSPSPPTLHF.

The chain recombines TRBV4-2 with TRBJ2-2; D remains ambiguous. The germline V gene encodes CDR1 LGHNA and CDR2 YNFKEQ. The CDR3 loop spans 17 amino acids. With 4 bases removed from V and 1 base from J, the gap between germline ends came to 16 bases. The CDR3 DNA is TGTGCCAGCAGCCTGCAACTGGCGGAAAAGAACACCGGGGAGCTGTTTTTT. Translating gives CASSLQLAEKNTGELFF.

The chain has TRBV2 and TRBJ2-5; a weak D match, TRBD2 (6 bases). The ends were cut back, 5 bases at V and 13 bases at J, with 17 bases in the middle. The CDR3 loop spans 12 amino acids. Germline V lookup: CDR1 SNHLY, CDR2 FYNNEI. The CDR3 protein is CASSPRDWIRYF. The CDR3 DNA is TGTGCCAGCAGTCCCCGGGACTGGATAAGGTACTTC.

The chain employs TRBV10-3 and TRBJ2-6, with D maybe TRBD2 (6 bases). CDR1 and CDR2 from the germline V gene are ENHRY and SYGVKD. The CDR3 covers 17 residues. V was clipped by 0 bases and J by 0 bases, with 9 bases between them. The CDR3 region is CAISESMEGSGANVLTF. The CDR3 coding sequence is TGTGCCATCAGTGAGTCGATGGAGGGCTCTGGGGCCAACGTCCTGACTTTC.

This chain links TRBV28 with TRBJ2-7; TRBD1 is a possible D gene (5 bases). The V end was cut by 6 bases, the J end by 2 bases, with 20 bases between. Germline V gene data show CDR1 as MDHEN and CDR2 as SYDVKM. The CDR3 sequence is 16 residues long. The CDR3 spells CASRWGGPSSAYEQYF. The CDR3 DNA sequence: TGTGCCAGCAGGTGGGGCGGACCATCCTCCGCCTACGAGCAGTACTTC.

The V and J genes are TRBV6-5 and TRBJ1-5; 7 nucleotides line up with TRBD1. CDR1 MNHEY and CDR2 SVGAGI come from the germline V gene. The CDR3 has 15 residues. J lost 6 bases, V lost 5 bases, and 10 bases had no gene match. The CDR3 is CASSKTDRASQPQHF. As DNA, the CDR3 is TGTGCCAGCAGTAAAACTGACAGGGCGAGTCAGCCCCAGCATTTT.

The chain recombines TRBV19 with TRBJ1-1; 7 positions agree with TRBD1. CDR3 length: 13 residues. Germline assignment: CDR1 LNHDA and CDR2 SQIVND (reference sequence). V lost 3 bases to trimming and J lost 8 bases; unmatched junction nucleotides: 6. CDR3 bases: TGTGCCAGTAGTATCTGGGGACAGAAAGAAGCTTTCTTT. Translating gives CASSIWGQKEAFF.

The rearrangement uses TRBV19 and TRBJ1-3; 7 bases are a match to TRBD1. There are 18 residues in the CDR3. Germline trimming cut 1 base from V and 1 base from J; bases unmatched to any gene: 10. In germline, CDR1 is LNHDA, CDR2 SQIVND (reference sequence). In nucleotides, the CDR3 is TGTGCCAGTAGTATAGGCCCACAGGGGAGCTCTTCTGGAAACACCATATATTTT. It translates to CASSIGPQGSSSGNTIYF.

The rearrangement joins TRBV4-1 to TRBJ2-5; 16 nucleotides line up with TRBD2. The CDR3 loop spans 17 amino acids. Unmatched junction bases numbered 5, after V lost 1 base and J lost 6 bases. Per germline, CDR1 MGHRA and CDR2 YSYEKL. The chain's CDR3 is CASSQAGLAGGRKTQYF. The CDR3 DNA sequence: TGCGCCAGCAGCCAAGCGGGACTAGCGGGGGGGCGAAAGACCCAGTACTTC.

J is TRBJ1-3 and V is TRBV9, with TRBD1 matching over 8 bases. The length of the CDR3 is 17 residues. Per the germline V gene, CDR1 is SGDLS and CDR2 is YYNGEE. Losses at the gene ends were 2 bases for V and 0 bases for J; bases not matched to a gene: 7. CDR3 sequence (DNA): TGTGCCAGCAGCGTTGGGACAGGACTAAGCTCTGGAAACACCATATATTTT. Its protein product is CASSVGTGLSSGNTIYF.

The V gene is TRBV29-1, the J gene TRBJ2-5; D is uncertain. Trimming took 4 bases from V and 5 from J, leaving 14 bases between them. The CDR3 runs to 13 residues. Germline V CDR1 and CDR2: SQVTM, ANQGSEA. CDR3 protein: CSVVDDSRETQYF. For the CDR3, the DNA is TGCAGCGTTGTAGACGATAGCCGGGAGACCCAGTACTTC.

The rearrangement joins TRBV18 to TRBJ2-3; TRBD2 matches 10 bases. CDR3 length equals 16 residues. In germline, CDR1 is KGHSH, CDR2 LQKENI. V trimming: 2 bases; J trimming: 1 base; junction bases outside the gene matches: 3. CDR3 residues: CASSPIAGGRTDTQYF. In nucleotides, the CDR3 is TGTGCCAGCTCACCAATAGCGGGGGGTCGCACAGATACGCAGTATTTT.

The V and J genes are TRBV7-6 and TRBJ1-4, with D perhaps matching TRBD1 (5 bases). This CDR3 contains 16 residues. Per germline, CDR1 SGHVS and CDR2 FNYEAQ. Trimming took 1 base from V and 8 from J, leaving 17 bases between them. CDR3 region: CASSLEVARVVEKLFF. In DNA form, the CDR3 reads TGTGCCAGCAGCTTAGAGGTCGCCAGGGTCGTGGAAAAACTGTTTTTT.

This clone came up once. The chain couples TRBV30 to TRBJ2-7, with TRBD2 as a possible D gene (7 bases). Germline loops: CDR1 GTSNPN, CDR2 SVGIG (reference sequence). V gave up 0 bases and J gave up 2 bases, with 29 bases separating them. The CDR3 loop spans 20 amino acids. The CDR3 region has the DNA TGTGCCTGGAGTGTACGTGGCTTGGGGGGGACCCACAGGGTGCCCTACGAGCAGTACTTC. Translating it yields CAWSVRGLGGTHRVPYEQYF.

The chain is built from TRBV5-1 and TRBJ2-7; perhaps TRBD1 as D (6 bases). Looked up from germline, CDR1 is SGHRS and CDR2 is YFSETQ. With 2 bases removed from V and 3 bases from J, the gap between germline ends came to 12 bases. This CDR3 spans 14 amino acids. The CDR3 DNA is TGCGCCAGCAGCTTCCAACAGGGAAACTACGAGCAGTACTTC. Its protein product is CASSFQQGNYEQYF.

The CDR3 loop reads CASSLGRGETQYF. CDR3 coding DNA: TGTGCCAGCAGCTTAGGGAGAGGGGAGACCCAGTACTTC. The gene calls are TRBV7-9 and TRBJ2-5, with a weak D call TRBD2 (5 bases). V lost 1 base, J lost 5 bases, and 8 bases lay in between. CDR3 size: 13 residues. The germline gives CDR1 SEHNR, CDR2 FQNEAQ (reference sequence).

This chain links TRBV6-6 with TRBJ2-1; D is ambiguous. The length of the CDR3 is 13 residues. Germline V lookup: CDR1 MNHNY, CDR2 SVGAGI (reference sequence). Deletions cut 6 bases from V and 7 bases from J, with 13 bases between. The CDR3 loop reads CASRVRPENEQFF. Here the CDR3 DNA reads TGTGCCAGCAGAGTCCGACCGGAGAATGAGCAGTTCTTC.